What follows are 5 T cell receptor beta chains derived from one specimen sequenced in a study of identical twins. Via MiXCR, TCRdb re-called the 5' RACE reads, giving one row per CDR3 protein. The sample yields about 290,000 distinct CDR3 sequences, less than 9.5% seen once. The sample also formed part of further work on yellow fever vaccine responses in identical twins.

The sample comprised CD8+ T cells sorted from blood. These receptors were collected from a woman in her late teens or twenties in good health.

V gene TRBV6-6 combines with J gene TRBJ2-1, with a tentative D call TRBD2 (5 bases). The CDR3 totals 13 residues. Germline V gives CDR1 MNHNY, CDR2 SVGAGI (reference sequence). Trimming shortened V by 2 bases and J by 9 bases, and 11 bases separated the two germline ends. CDR3 sequence reads: CASSYQEVSEQFF. For the CDR3, the DNA is TGTGCCAGCAGTTACCAGGAGGTTTCTGAGCAGTTCTTC.

The chain carries TRBV7-9 and TRBJ2-7; 7 bases line up with TRBD1. Trimming removed 4 bases from V and 2 bases from J; junction bases left unmatched: 11. The germline V gene has CDR1 SEHNR and CDR2 FQNEAQ (reference sequence). The CDR3 consists of 16 residues. The chain's CDR3 is CASSSEGQEDTYEQYF. CDR3 bases: TGTGCCAGCAGCTCAGAAGGACAGGAAGACACCTACGAGCAGTACTTC.

V is TRBV28 and J is TRBJ2-7; D is ambiguous. This CDR3 region has 13 residues. Germline V CDR1 and CDR2: MDHEN, SYDVKM. V was trimmed by 8 bases and J by 0 bases, leaving 11 bases between them. In nucleotides, the CDR3 is TGTGCCAGCGGGTGGCCTACCTCCTACGAGCAGTACTTC. Amino acid sequence: CASGWPTSYEQYF.

This clonotype was seen at least ten times. This chain joins TRBV28 and TRBJ2-5; TRBD2 agrees at 10 bases. Germline CDR1 MDHEN, CDR2 SYDVKM. After removal of 6 bases from V and 4 bases from J, the junction contained 11 bases not matched to a gene. The CDR3 runs 16 residues. The CDR3 sequence: CASRPTSGAARETQYF. CDR3 sequence (DNA): TGTGCCAGCAGGCCCACTAGCGGGGCCGCTCGAGAGACCCAGTACTTC.

CDR3 DNA sequence: TGTGCCAGCAGTTTACTGGACAGGGGCGCCTACGAGCAGTACTTC. Its translation: CASSLLDRGAYEQYF. The chain links TRBV28 to TRBJ2-7; 9 nucleotides align to TRBD1. J gave up 2 bases and V 2 bases, and 4 bases lay outside the gene matches. Germline V gene lookup returns CDR1 MDHEN and CDR2 SYDVKM. CDR3 length: 15 residues.